Sequencing of this T cell receptor (beta chain) was carried out in a study of blood T cell repertoires in COVID-19. Study context: Collection of acute and convalescent COVID-19 samples took place in the United States, Italy and Spain. Sources were T cells, B-cell-depleted T cells, or PBMCs; the material itself was cDNA or gDNA.

Per the study methods: Amplification of reference gene primers was used by the study to estimate nucleated cell counts. The protocol was immunoSEQ multiplex PCR, while the TCRdb copy is restricted to in-frame clones and leaves out a portion. The V and J calls and clone size were taken over from that table, and D and trimming were inferred from the DNA. Here the sample spans some 240,000 clones, about 87% being singletons. One Seattle source followed patients from active infection through their disease course. The sequencing sample was made of peripheral blood. The clonotype comes from a woman in her 70s with COVID-19, enrolled during active disease.

CDR3 residues: CASRRGDTQYF. The CDR3 DNA follows: TGTGCCAGCAGGCGGGGGGATACGCAGTATTTT. This chain uses TRBV12-3 or TRBV12-4 with TRBJ2-3, with 7 bases fitting TRBD2. This CDR3 spans 11 amino acids. V dropped 6 bases and J dropped 6; count of bases not matched to a gene: 0.